The present T cell receptor beta chain was sequenced within a study of breast tumors, draining lymph nodes, adjacent tissues. Breast cancer patients provided tissue from their axillary draining lymph nodes. Per germline, CDR1 DFQATT and CDR2 SNEGSKA (reference sequence). Trimming at V came to 3 bases and at J to 6 bases, leaving 9 bases not matched to a gene. The CDR3 loop spans 14 amino acids. TCRdb redid the calling of the multiplex PCR reads with MiXCR, one entry per CDR3 protein. The data hold about 89,000 distinct CDR3 sequences, with 25% to 35% observed a single time. This clonotype was seen repeatedly, ten times or more.

Sequenced: axillary lymph node tissue. The chain is built from TRBV20-1 and TRBJ2-7, with 9 bases fitting TRBD1. This TCR derives from a female donor with breast cancer. Some clones in this sample may be carry-over from other donors' samples. The DNA of the CDR3 is TGCAGTGCTAGCGCGGGACAGGGCATTCCCGAGCAGTACTTC. Residues: CSASAGQGIPEQYF.